Below are 29 T cell receptor beta chains sequenced from a single sample in a study of blood T cell repertoires in COVID-19. Here immunoSEQ multiplex PCR was the method, and the copy in TCRdb shows in-frame clones only, minus some. The data hold fewer than 150,000 clones, with more than 75% observed a single time. Material: peripheral blood. The receptors derive from a woman aged 40 to 50 with acute or convalescent COVID-19.

The gene calls are TRBV7-2 and TRBJ2-7; D gene unclear. Per germline, CDR1 SGHTA and CDR2 FQGNSA. The CDR3 consists of 12 residues. V lost 5 bases, J lost 0 bases, and 5 bases lay in between. The CDR3 DNA reads TGTGCCAGCAGCCCCGTCTCCTACGAGCAGTACTTC. This translates into CASSPVSYEQYF.

This clone was seen once. V and J are TRBV18 and TRBJ2-3, with 7 bases fitting TRBD1. CDR1 and CDR2 from the germline V gene are KGHSH and LQKENI. V shed 3 bases and J 0 bases; nucleotides not matched to a gene: 12. This CDR3 spans 18 amino acids. The CDR3 coding sequence is TGTGCCAGCTCACCCCGGGACAGTAACAATCCGAGCACAGATACGCAGTATTTT. It yields the protein CASSPRDSNNPSTDTQYF.

The chain combines TRBV2 with TRBJ2-3; TRBD2 matches at 12 bases. The length of the CDR3 is 16 residues. Trimming cost V 5 bases and J 0 bases; bases outside gene matches: 3. CDR1 is SNHLY, CDR2 FYNNEI, per germline. The CDR3 sequence is CASSSGLAGSTDTQYF. The CDR3 nucleotides read TGTGCCAGCAGTTCAGGACTAGCGGGGAGCACAGATACGCAGTATTTT.

This chain uses TRBV23-1 with TRBJ1-5, with D uncertain. TRBV23-1 is reported as an ORF; its role is uncertain. The CDR3 is 12 residues long. The V end lost 6 bases, the J end lost 5 bases, and 8 bases lay between the germline ends. This CDR3 reads CASRGGDQPQHF. CDR3 nucleotides: TGCGCCAGCAGGGGTGGAGATCAGCCCCAGCATTTT.

This rearrangement joins TRBV19 to TRBJ1-1, with TRBD1 matching over 7 bases. Germline V gives CDR1 LNHDA, CDR2 SQIVND (reference sequence). After removal of 1 base from V and 4 bases from J, the junction contained 3 bases not matched to a gene. The CDR3 covers 14 residues. CDR3 DNA sequence: TGTGCCAGTAGTATAGCTTCAGGGGGCACTGAAGCTTTCTTT. Its protein is CASSIASGGTEAFF.

The V call is TRBV4-3, the J call TRBJ1-6; 7 bases are a match to TRBD1. This CDR3 has 14 amino acids. J lost 5 bases, V lost 7 bases, and 5 bases had no gene match. CDR1 is LGHNA, CDR2 YSLEER, per germline. The CDR3 loop is CASKAGTDNSPLHF. The CDR3 region has the DNA TGCGCCAGCAAGGCTGGGACAGATAATTCACCCCTCCACTTT.

This chain links TRBV7-2 with TRBJ2-1; 10 bases map to TRBD2. The CDR3 extends over 19 amino acids. Germline CDR1 is SGHTA and CDR2 is FQGNSA. With 2 bases clipped from V and 3 bases from J, the junction kept 13 bases outside the gene matches. As DNA, the CDR3 is TGTGCCAGCAGCTTATATTTATTGGGGACTAGCGCCTTCTACAATGAGCAGTTCTTC. Its protein product is CASSLYLLGTSAFYNEQFF.

This chain uses TRBV5-4 with TRBJ1-2; 7 bases agree with TRBD1. The CDR3 covers 15 residues. J was trimmed by 8 bases and V by 2 bases; bases with no gene match: 12. Germline values: CDR1 SGHNT, CDR2 YYREEE (reference sequence). CDR3 in DNA: TGTGCCAGCAGCTTCACAGGGGAGTCTCCAAGGGGCTACACCTTC. Translating gives CASSFTGESPRGYTF.

The chain is built from TRBV5-4 and TRBJ2-7; TRBD1 agrees at 7 bases. The ends lost 0 bases at V and 3 bases at J; junction bases unmatched: 12. Germline V gene lookup returns CDR1 SGHNT and CDR2 YYREEE (reference sequence). CDR3 length: 17 amino acids. Written as DNA, the CDR3 is TGTGCCAGCAGCTTGGGGGGACAGCGAGGCGTCAGCTACGAGCAGTACTTC. Translating gives CASSLGGQRGVSYEQYF.

V gene TRBV10-1 combines with J gene TRBJ1-1; tentative D call: TRBD1 (5 bases). The CDR3 is 13 amino acids. From germline, CDR1 is WNHNN and CDR2 SYGVQD (reference sequence). Trimming took off 6 bases at V and 0 bases at J, with 8 bases between the two ends. The DNA for the CDR3 is TGCGCCAGCAGACCAGGGTTGAACACTGAAGCTTTCTTT. Residues: CASRPGLNTEAFF.

J is TRBJ2-7 and V is TRBV4-2; 9 nucleotides align to TRBD2. After removal of 3 bases from V and 2 bases from J, the junction contained 5 bases not matched to a gene. Germline-derived CDR1 and CDR2 are LGHNA and YNFKEQ. This CDR3 comprises 15 residues. For the CDR3, the DNA is TGTGCCAGCAGCCATAGCGGGGGCGATCCCTACGAGCAGTACTTC. This translates into CASSHSGGDPYEQYF.

The J gene is TRBJ2-1, the V gene TRBV7-9, with TRBD2 matching over 10 bases. With 4 bases clipped from V and 5 bases from J, the junction kept 5 bases outside the gene matches. CDR1 and CDR2 (germline): SEHNR, FQNEAQ (reference sequence). CDR3 length: 15 amino acids. CDR3 residues: CASSSPSGGHNEQFF. The CDR3 DNA reads TGTGCCAGCAGCTCCCCTAGCGGGGGCCACAATGAGCAGTTCTTC.

The chain joins TRBV30 to TRBJ2-7, with D possibly matching TRBD1 (6 bases). The CDR3 is made up of 14 amino acids. Germline V gene lookup returns CDR1 GTSNPN and CDR2 SVGIG (reference sequence). Trimming removed 3 bases at V and 0 bases at J, with 12 bases between. This CDR3 reads CAWSPGGSSYEQYF. The CDR3 coding sequence is TGTGCCTGGAGCCCTGGGGGCAGCTCCTACGAGCAGTACTTC.

The chain joins TRBV18 to TRBJ1-1; TRBD1 is a possible D gene (6 bases). Trimming removed 2 bases from V and 4 bases from J, with 17 bases in between. Germline CDR1 and CDR2: KGHSH and LQKENI. The length of the CDR3 is 16 residues. As DNA, the CDR3 is TGTGCCAGCTCACCAGACGCGGCAGGGGCGGGCACTGAAGCTTTCTTT. It yields the protein CASSPDAAGAGTEAFF.

This chain connects TRBV9 to TRBJ2-1; possibly TRBD2 for D (6 bases). This CDR3 comprises 15 residues. The V and J ends lost 0 bases and 6 bases respectively, with 13 bases between them. Germline V gene lookup returns CDR1 SGDLS and CDR2 YYNGEE. Written as DNA, the CDR3 is TGTGCCAGCAGCGTAGCCAGCCTAGCGAGCAATGAGCAGTTCTTC. Protein: CASSVASLASNEQFF.

This chain joins TRBV12-3 or TRBV12-4 and TRBJ2-5; TRBD2 matches at 9 bases. The CDR3 is 13 amino acids. The trim removed 6 bases at V and 4 bases at J, leaving 3 bases unmatched. Here the CDR3 DNA reads TGTGCCAGCAGGTCAGCGGGGGGAGAGACCCAGTACTTC. Its translation is CASRSAGGETQYF.

The V call is TRBV24-1, the J call TRBJ2-2, with TRBD1 as a possible D gene (5 bases). Looked up from germline, CDR1 is KGHDR and CDR2 is SFDVKD. The V end was cut by 6 bases, the J end by 7 bases, with 17 bases between. The CDR3 consists of 15 residues. CDR3 in DNA: TGTGCCACCAGTTCAGCCCAAACAGGTCGCGGGGAGCTGTTTTTT. Its protein product is CATSSAQTGRGELFF.

The chain links TRBV5-1 to TRBJ1-2; D might be TRBD1 (6 bases). V lost 2 bases and J 4 bases, leaving 9 bases between the germline ends. Germline CDR1 reads SGHRS; CDR2 reads YFSETQ. The CDR3 has 13 amino acids. This CDR3 is CASSFGTLYGYTF. The CDR3 DNA reads TGCGCCAGCAGCTTTGGGACACTCTATGGCTACACCTTC. The variable domain in full, with the rest retrieved from reference TRBV5-1 and TRBJ1-2, is KAGVTQTPRYLIKTRGQQVTLSCSPISGHRSVSWYQQTPGQGLQFLFEYFSETQRNKGNFPGRFSGRQFSNSRSEMNVSTLELGDSALYLCASSFGTLYGYTFGSGTRLTVV.

This clone appeared once. The chain employs TRBV7-2 and TRBJ1-2; 12 bases align to TRBD1. The length of the CDR3 is 18 residues. After removal of 2 bases from V and 1 base from J, the junction contained 8 bases not matched to a gene. Germline V gene sequence: CDR1 SGHTA, CDR2 FQGNSA. The CDR3 spells CASSLLPGQGAGNYGYTF. Here the CDR3 DNA reads TGTGCCAGCAGCTTACTCCCGGGACAGGGGGCGGGTAACTATGGCTACACCTTC.

This clone appeared once. CDR3 residues: CASSRRSGFWDSPLHF. The DNA of the CDR3 is TGTGCCAGCAGTCGACGCTCGGGTTTTTGGGATTCACCCCTCCACTTT. V gene TRBV6-6 combines with J gene TRBJ1-6; D remains ambiguous. V was cut by 5 bases and J by 8 bases, with 19 bases left in between. This CDR3 spans 16 amino acids. Per the germline V gene, CDR1 is MNHNY and CDR2 is SVGAGI (reference sequence).

CDR3 in amino acids: CASSLHNEQFF. CDR3 DNA: TGTGCCAGCAGCCTTCACAATGAGCAGTTCTTC. The chain links TRBV11-3 to TRBJ2-1; D remains unclear. Per germline, CDR1 SGHNT and CDR2 YENEEA. V was pared by 5 bases and J by 5 bases, with 4 bases between. The CDR3 contains 11 residues.

The rearrangement joins TRBV4-3 to TRBJ1-1; D is possibly TRBD1 (5 bases). V was shortened by 4 bases and J by 10 bases, with 19 bases between the two germline ends. The CDR3 contains 14 residues. Germline CDR1 reads LGHNA; CDR2 reads YSLEER. CDR3 sequence (DNA): TGCGCCAGCAGCCGGGATGAGAATCAGGGTGGAGCTTTCTTT. This sequence encodes CASSRDENQGGAFF.

V usage is TRBV27 and J usage is TRBJ1-2; the match to TRBD1 covers 7 bases. The trim removed 4 bases at V and 7 bases at J, leaving 6 bases unmatched. This CDR3 has 13 residues. Germline-derived CDR1 and CDR2 are MNHEY and SMNVEV (reference sequence). The CDR3 nucleotides read TGTGCCAGCAGTTCCCCAGGGGGTCTTGGCTACACCTTC. Its protein is CASSSPGGLGYTF.

V gene TRBV11-1 combines with J gene TRBJ2-5, with 8 bases matching TRBD1. The junction had 4 bases not matched to a gene; V was cut back by 5 bases and J by 2 bases. From germline, CDR1 is SGHAT and CDR2 FQDESV (reference sequence). The CDR3 length is 14 residues. CDR3 residues: CASSPRQGQETQYF. The CDR3 coding sequence is TGTGCCAGCAGCCCTCGACAGGGGCAAGAGACCCAGTACTTC. The full variable domain, with the rest looked up from reference TRBV11-1 and TRBJ2-5, is EAEVAQSPRYKITEKSQAVAFWCDPISGHATLYWYRQILGQGPELLVQFQDESVVDDSQLPKDRFSAERLKGVDSTLKIQPAELGDSAMYLCASSPRQGQETQYFGPGTRLLVL.

V usage is TRBV7-2 and J usage is TRBJ2-3, with 13 bases matching TRBD2. J lost 2 bases, V lost 5 bases, and 4 bases had no gene match. Germline V CDR1 and CDR2: SGHTA, FQGNSA. The CDR3 is made up of 16 amino acids. CDR3 sequence: CASSRGLAGPTDTQYF. The CDR3 coding sequence is TGTGCCAGCAGCCGGGGACTAGCGGGGCCCACAGATACGCAGTATTTT.

J is TRBJ2-7 and V is TRBV4-1; 11 bases are shared with TRBD2. V was clipped by 4 bases and J by 4 bases; unmatched bases: 3. The CDR3 runs 14 residues. The germline V gene encodes CDR1 MGHRA and CDR2 YSYEKL. CDR3 sequence (DNA): TGCGCCAGCAGCCCGGGACTAGCGGCTTACGAGCAGTACTTC. Amino acids: CASSPGLAAYEQYF.

The chain employs TRBV12-3 or TRBV12-4 and TRBJ1-2; D gene ambiguous. The CDR3 runs 13 residues. Trimming removed 3 bases from V and 4 bases from J, with 9 bases in between. The CDR3 is CASSLGERYGYTF. CDR3 nucleotides: TGTGCCAGCAGTTTGGGAGAGCGCTATGGCTACACCTTC.

The gene calls are TRBV25-1 and TRBJ2-1, with 7 bases that match TRBD1. V trimming: 0 bases; J trimming: 5 bases; junction bases outside the gene matches: 13. The CDR3 extends over 18 amino acids. Germline lookup yields CDR1 MGHDK and CDR2 SYGVNS. The CDR3 nucleotides are TGTGCCAGCAGTGAATATTTGGGCTTGCGACAGGGCAACAATGAGCAGTTCTTC. This codes for CASSEYLGLRQGNNEQFF.

The chain links TRBV24-1 to TRBJ2-3; 11 nucleotides match TRBD1. The ends lost 5 bases at V and 6 bases at J; junction bases unmatched: 9. Germline CDR1 and CDR2: KGHDR and SFDVKD. The length of the CDR3 is 16 residues. CDR3 nucleotide sequence: TGTGCCACCAGTGGGCCGGGACAGGGGGAGGGGGATACGCAGTATTTT. Its translation: CATSGPGQGEGDTQYF.